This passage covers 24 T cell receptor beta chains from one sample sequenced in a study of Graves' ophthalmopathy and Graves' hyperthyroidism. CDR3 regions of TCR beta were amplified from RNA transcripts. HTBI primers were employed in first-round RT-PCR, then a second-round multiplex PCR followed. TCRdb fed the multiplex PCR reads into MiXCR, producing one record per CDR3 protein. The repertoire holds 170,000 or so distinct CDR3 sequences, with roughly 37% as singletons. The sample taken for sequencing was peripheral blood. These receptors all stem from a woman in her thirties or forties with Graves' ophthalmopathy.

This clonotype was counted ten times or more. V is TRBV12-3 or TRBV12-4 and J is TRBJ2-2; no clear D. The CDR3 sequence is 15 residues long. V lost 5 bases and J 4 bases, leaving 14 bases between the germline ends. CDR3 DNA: TGTGCCAGCAGTCCCACACGGAGAATCACCGGGGAGCTGTTTTTT. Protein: CASSPTRRITGELFF.

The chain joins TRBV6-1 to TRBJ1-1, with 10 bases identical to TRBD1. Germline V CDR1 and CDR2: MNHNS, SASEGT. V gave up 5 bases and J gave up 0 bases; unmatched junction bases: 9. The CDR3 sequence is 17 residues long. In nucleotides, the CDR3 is TGTGCCAGCAGTCTTCGACAGGGGGCTTTTTTGAACACTGAAGCTTTCTTT. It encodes CASSLRQGAFLNTEAFF.

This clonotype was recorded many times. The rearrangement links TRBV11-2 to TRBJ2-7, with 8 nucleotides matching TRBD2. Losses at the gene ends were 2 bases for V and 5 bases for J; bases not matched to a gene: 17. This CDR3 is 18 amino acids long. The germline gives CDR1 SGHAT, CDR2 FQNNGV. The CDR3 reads CASSLIAVSSGSLDEQYF. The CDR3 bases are TGTGCCAGCAGCTTAATCGCAGTGTCCAGCGGGAGTTTAGACGAGCAGTACTTC.

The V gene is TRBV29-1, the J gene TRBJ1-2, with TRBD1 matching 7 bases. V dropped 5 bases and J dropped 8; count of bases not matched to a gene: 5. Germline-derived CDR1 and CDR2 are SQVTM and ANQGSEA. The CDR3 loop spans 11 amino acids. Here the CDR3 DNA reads TGCAGCGTTCAACACAGGGGAGGCTACACCTTC. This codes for CSVQHRGGYTF.

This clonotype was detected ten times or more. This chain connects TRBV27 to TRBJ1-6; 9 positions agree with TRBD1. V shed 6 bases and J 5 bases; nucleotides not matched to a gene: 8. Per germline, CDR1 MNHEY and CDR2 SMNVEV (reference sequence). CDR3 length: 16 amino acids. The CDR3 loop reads CASRLQGASNNSPLHF. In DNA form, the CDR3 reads TGTGCCAGCAGGTTACAGGGGGCTTCGAATAATTCACCCCTCCACTTT.

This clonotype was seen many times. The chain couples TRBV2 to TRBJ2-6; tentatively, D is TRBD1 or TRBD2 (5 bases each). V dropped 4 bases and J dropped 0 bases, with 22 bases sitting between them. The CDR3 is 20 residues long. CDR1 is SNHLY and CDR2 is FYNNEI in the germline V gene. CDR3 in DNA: TGTGCCAGCAGTGCCCCCCGTGGGGGATTGGGTTACTCTGGGGCCAACGTCCTGACTTTC. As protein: CASSAPRGGLGYSGANVLTF.

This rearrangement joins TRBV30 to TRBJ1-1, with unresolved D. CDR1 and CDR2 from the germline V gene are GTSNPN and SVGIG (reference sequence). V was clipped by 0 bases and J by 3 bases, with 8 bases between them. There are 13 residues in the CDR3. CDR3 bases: TGTGCCTGGAGTGTAATGCGAGACACTGAAGCTTTCTTT. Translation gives CAWSVMRDTEAFF.

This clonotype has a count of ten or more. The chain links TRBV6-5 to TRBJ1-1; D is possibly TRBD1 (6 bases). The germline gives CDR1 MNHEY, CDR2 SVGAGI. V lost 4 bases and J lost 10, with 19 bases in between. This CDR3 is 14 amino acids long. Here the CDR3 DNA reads TGTGCCAGCAGTTCCTTCGACAGGATACCCCGAGCTTTCTTT. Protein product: CASSSFDRIPRAFF.

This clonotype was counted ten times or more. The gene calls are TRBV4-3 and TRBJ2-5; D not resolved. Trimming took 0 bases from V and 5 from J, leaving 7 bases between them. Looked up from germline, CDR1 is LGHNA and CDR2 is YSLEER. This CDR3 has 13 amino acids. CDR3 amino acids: CASSQDFMETQYF. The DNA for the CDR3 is TGCGCCAGCAGCCAAGATTTTATGGAGACCCAGTACTTC.

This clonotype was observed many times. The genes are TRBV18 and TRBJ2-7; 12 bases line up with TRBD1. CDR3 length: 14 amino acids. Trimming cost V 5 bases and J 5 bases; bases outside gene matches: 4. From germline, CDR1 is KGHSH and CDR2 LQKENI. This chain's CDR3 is CASSKGTGGDEQYF. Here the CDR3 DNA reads TGTGCCAGCTCAAAAGGGACAGGGGGCGACGAGCAGTACTTC.

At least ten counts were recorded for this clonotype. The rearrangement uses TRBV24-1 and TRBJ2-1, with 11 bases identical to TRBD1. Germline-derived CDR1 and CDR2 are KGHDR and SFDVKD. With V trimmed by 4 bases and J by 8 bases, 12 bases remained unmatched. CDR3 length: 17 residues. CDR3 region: CATSEPPGTGGTDEQFF. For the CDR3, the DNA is TGTGCCACCAGTGAGCCGCCCGGGACAGGGGGGACGGATGAGCAGTTCTTC.

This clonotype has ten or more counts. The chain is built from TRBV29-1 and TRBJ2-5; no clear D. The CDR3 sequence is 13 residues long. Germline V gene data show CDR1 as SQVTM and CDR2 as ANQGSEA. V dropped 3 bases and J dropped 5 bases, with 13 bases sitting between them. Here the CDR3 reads CSVEAQFGETQYF. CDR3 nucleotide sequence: TGCAGCGTTGAGGCTCAATTTGGGGAGACCCAGTACTTC.

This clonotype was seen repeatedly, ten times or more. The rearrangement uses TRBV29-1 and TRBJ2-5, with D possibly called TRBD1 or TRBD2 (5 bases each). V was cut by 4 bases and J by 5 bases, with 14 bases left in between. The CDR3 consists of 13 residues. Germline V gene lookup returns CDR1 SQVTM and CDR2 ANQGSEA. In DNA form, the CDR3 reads TGCAGCGTTGGTCCGGGGACCGGGGAGACCCAGTACTTC. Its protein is CSVGPGTGETQYF.

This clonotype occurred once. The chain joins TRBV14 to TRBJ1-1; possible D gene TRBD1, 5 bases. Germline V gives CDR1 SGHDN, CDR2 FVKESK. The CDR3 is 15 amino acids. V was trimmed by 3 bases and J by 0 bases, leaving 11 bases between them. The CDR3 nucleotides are TGTGCCAGCAGCCATCTCCGGACAATGAACACTGAAGCTTTCTTT. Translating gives CASSHLRTMNTEAFF.

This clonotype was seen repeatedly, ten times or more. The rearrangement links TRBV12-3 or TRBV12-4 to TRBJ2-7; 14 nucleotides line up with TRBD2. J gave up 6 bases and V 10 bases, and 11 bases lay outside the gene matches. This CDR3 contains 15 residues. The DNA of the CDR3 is TGTGCCACGACCTCCTCCGGGACTAGCGGGAGCGAGCAGTACTTC. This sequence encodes CATTSSGTSGSEQYF.

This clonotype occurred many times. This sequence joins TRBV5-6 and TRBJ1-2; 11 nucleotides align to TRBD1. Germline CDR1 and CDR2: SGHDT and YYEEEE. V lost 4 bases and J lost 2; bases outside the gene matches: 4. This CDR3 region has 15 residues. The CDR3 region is CASSGGQGANYGYTF. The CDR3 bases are TGTGCCAGCAGCGGAGGACAGGGGGCGAACTATGGCTACACCTTC.

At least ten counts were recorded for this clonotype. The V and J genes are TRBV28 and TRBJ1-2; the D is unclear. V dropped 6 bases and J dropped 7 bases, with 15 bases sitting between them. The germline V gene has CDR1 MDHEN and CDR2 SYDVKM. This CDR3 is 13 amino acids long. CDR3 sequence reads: CASSTGGFTGYTF. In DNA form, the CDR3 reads TGTGCCAGCAGCACTGGAGGGTTCACTGGCTACACCTTC.

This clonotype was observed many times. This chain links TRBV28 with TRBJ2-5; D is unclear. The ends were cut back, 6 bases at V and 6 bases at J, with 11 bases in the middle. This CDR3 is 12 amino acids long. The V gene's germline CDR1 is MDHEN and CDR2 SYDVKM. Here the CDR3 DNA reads TGTGCCAGCAGGGAAATTATGCAGACCCAGTACTTC. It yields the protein CASREIMQTQYF.

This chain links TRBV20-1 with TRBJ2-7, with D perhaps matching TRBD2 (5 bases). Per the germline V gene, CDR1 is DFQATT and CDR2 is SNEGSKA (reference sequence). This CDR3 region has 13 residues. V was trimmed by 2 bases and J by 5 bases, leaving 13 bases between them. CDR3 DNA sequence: TGCAGTGCTAGACCCCGAGGGTTCAACGAGCAGTACTTC. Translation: CSARPRGFNEQYF.

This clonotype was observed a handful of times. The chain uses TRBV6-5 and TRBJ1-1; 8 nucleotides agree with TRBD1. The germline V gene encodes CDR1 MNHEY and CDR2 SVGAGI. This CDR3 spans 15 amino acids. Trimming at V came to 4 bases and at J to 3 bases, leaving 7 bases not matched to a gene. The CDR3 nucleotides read TGTGCCAGCAGTTTTCCGGGACAGGACTACACTGAAGCTTTCTTT. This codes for CASSFPGQDYTEAFF.

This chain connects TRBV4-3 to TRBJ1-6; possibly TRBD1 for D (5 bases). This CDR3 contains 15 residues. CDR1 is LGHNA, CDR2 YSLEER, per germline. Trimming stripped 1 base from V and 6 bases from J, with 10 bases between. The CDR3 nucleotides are TGCGCCAGCAGCCAAGGGTGGGGGGGTAATTCACCCCTCCACTTT. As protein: CASSQGWGGNSPLHF.

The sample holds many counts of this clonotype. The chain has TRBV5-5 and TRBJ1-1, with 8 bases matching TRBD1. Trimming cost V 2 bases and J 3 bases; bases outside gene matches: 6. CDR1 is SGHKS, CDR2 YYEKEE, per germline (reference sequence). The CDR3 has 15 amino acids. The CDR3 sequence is CASSFGQGQYTEAFF. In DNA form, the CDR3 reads TGTGCCAGCAGCTTTGGACAGGGCCAGTACACTGAAGCTTTCTTT.

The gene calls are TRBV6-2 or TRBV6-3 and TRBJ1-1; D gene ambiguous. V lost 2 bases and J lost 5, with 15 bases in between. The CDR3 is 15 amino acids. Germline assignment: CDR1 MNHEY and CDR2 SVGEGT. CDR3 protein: CASSYGPRGGTEAFF. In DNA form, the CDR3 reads TGTGCCAGCAGTTACGGTCCACGCGGCGGGACTGAAGCTTTCTTT.

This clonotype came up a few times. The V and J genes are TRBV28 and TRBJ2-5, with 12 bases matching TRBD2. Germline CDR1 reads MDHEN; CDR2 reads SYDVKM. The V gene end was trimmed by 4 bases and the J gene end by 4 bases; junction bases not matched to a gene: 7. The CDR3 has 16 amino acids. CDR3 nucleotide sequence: TGTGCCAGCAGTTCCATGGGACTAGCGGGTAGAGAGACCCAGTACTTC. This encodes CASSSMGLAGRETQYF. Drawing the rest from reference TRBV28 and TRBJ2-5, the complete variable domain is DVKVTQSSRYLVKRTGEKVFLECVQDMDHENMFWYRQDPGLGLRLIYFSYDVKMKEKGDIPEGYSVSREKKERFSLILESASTNQTSMYLCASSSMGLAGRETQYFGPGTRLLVL.